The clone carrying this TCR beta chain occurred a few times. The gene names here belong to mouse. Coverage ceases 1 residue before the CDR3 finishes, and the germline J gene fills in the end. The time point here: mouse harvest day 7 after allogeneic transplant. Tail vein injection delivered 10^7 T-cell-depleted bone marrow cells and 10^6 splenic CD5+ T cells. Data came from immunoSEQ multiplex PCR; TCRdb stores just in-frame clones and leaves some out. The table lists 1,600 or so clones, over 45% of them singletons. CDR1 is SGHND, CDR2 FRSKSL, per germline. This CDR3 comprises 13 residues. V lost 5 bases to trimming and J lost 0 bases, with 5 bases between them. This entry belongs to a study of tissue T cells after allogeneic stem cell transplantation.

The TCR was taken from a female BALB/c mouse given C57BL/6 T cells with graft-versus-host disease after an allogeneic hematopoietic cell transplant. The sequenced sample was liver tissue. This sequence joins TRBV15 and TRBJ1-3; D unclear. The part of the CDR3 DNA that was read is TGTGCCAGCAGTGAAAATTCTGGAAATACGCTCTAT. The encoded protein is CASSENSGNTLY. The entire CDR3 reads CASSENSGNTLYF.